Listed below are T cell receptor beta chains from one sample, sequenced in a study of blood T cell repertoires in COVID-19. Assay used: immunoSEQ multiplex PCR; TCRdb lists only in-frame clones, some missing. The repertoire holds around 240,000 clones, approximately 82% seen once, with around 1.9% in the top ten. Sequencing was performed on peripheral blood. The origin of the receptors is an elderly woman with acute or convalescent COVID-19. Each CDR3 is given with its conserved first and last residue. The D gene is left open where the match is weak. Clone sizes are given selectively: once, few, many, or a class where the clone is expanded.

d_call: -; j_call: TRBJ1-1; v_call: TRBV11-2; cdr3_length: 13; clone_size: -; cdr3_aa: CASSPRQDTEAFF; cdr3_nt: TGTGCCAGCAGCCCTCGACAGGACACTGAAGCTTTCTTT
d_call: -; j_call: TRBJ2-3; v_call: TRBV7-3; cdr3_length: 12; clone_size: -; cdr3_aa: CASSLESDTQYF; cdr3_nt: TGTGCCAGCAGCTTAGAGTCAGATACGCAGTATTTT
d_call: TRBD1; j_call: TRBJ1-2; v_call: TRBV2; cdr3_length: 15; clone_size: -; cdr3_aa: CASNDRDWTNYGYTF; cdr3_nt: TGTGCCAGCAATGACAGGGATTGGACTAACTATGGCTACACCTTC
d_call: TRBD2; j_call: TRBJ2-1; v_call: TRBV18; cdr3_length: 17; clone_size: -; cdr3_aa: CASSRGLAGGDYNEQFF; cdr3_nt: TGTGCCAGCTCCCGAGGACTAGCGGGGGGTGATTACAATGAGCAGTTCTTC
d_call: TRBD1; j_call: TRBJ2-5; v_call: TRBV7-9; cdr3_length: 15; clone_size: -; cdr3_aa: CASSQWDRGEETQYF; cdr3_nt: TGTGCCAGCAGCCAATGGGACAGGGGGGAGGAGACCCAGTACTTC
d_call: -; j_call: TRBJ1-1; v_call: TRBV3-1/TRBV3-2; cdr3_length: 15; clone_size: -; cdr3_aa: CASSPAWGGVTEAFF; cdr3_nt: TGTGCCAGCAGCCCCGCGTGGGGCGGGGTCACTGAAGCTTTCTTT
d_call: -; j_call: TRBJ2-7; v_call: TRBV4-2; cdr3_length: 14; clone_size: -; cdr3_aa: CASSQGRGIYEQYF; cdr3_nt: TGTGCCAGCAGCCAAGGTCGGGGTATTTACGAGCAGTACTTC
d_call: TRBD1; j_call: TRBJ1-6; v_call: TRBV6-5; cdr3_length: 16; clone_size: -; cdr3_aa: CASSYSTDRAVSPLHF; cdr3_nt: TGTGCCAGCAGTTACTCCACGGACAGGGCGGTTTCACCCCTCCACTTT
d_call: TRBD1; j_call: TRBJ2-3; v_call: TRBV15; cdr3_length: 15; clone_size: once; cdr3_aa: CATSSRDRVSDTQYF; cdr3_nt: TGTGCCACCAGCAGCCGGGACAGGGTATCAGATACGCAGTATTTT
d_call: -; j_call: TRBJ1-2; v_call: TRBV20-1; cdr3_length: 13; clone_size: -; cdr3_aa: CSASYPGAYGYTF; cdr3_nt: TGCAGTGCTAGTTATCCGGGTGCCTATGGCTACACCTTC
d_call: -; j_call: TRBJ2-2; v_call: TRBV27; cdr3_length: 14; clone_size: -; cdr3_aa: CASSRQGSLGELFF; cdr3_nt: TGTGCCAGCAGTCGTCAGGGGTCCCTCGGGGAGCTGTTTTTT
d_call: -; j_call: TRBJ2-5; v_call: TRBV5-4; cdr3_length: 14; clone_size: -; cdr3_aa: CASSPRHAQETQYF; cdr3_nt: TGTGCCAGCAGCCCCCGACACGCACAAGAGACCCAGTACTTC
d_call: TRBD1; j_call: TRBJ2-7; v_call: TRBV6-5; cdr3_length: 14; clone_size: -; cdr3_aa: CASSTRDRAYEQYF; cdr3_nt: TGTGCCAGCAGTACCCGGGACAGGGCCTACGAGCAGTACTTC
d_call: TRBD1; j_call: TRBJ1-2; v_call: TRBV30; cdr3_length: 13; clone_size: -; cdr3_aa: CAWSVTGVYGYTF; cdr3_nt: TGTGCCTGGAGTGTGACAGGGGTCTATGGCTACACCTTC
d_call: TRBD2; j_call: TRBJ2-3; v_call: TRBV14; cdr3_length: 18; clone_size: -; cdr3_aa: CASSQSAGGLRGTDTQYF; cdr3_nt: TGTGCCAGCAGCCAATCAGCGGGGGGGCTTCGTGGCACAGATACGCAGTATTTT
d_call: -; j_call: TRBJ2-3; v_call: TRBV28; cdr3_length: 14; clone_size: -; cdr3_aa: CASIALPSTDTQYF; cdr3_nt: TGTGCCAGCATCGCGCTACCGAGCACAGATACGCAGTATTTT
d_call: TRBD1; j_call: TRBJ2-3; v_call: TRBV14; cdr3_length: 15; clone_size: -; cdr3_aa: CASSQVQGGTDTQYF; cdr3_nt: TGTGCCAGCAGCCAGGTACAGGGGGGAACAGATACGCAGTATTTT
d_call: TRBD2; j_call: TRBJ2-7; v_call: TRBV3-1/TRBV3-2; cdr3_length: 15; clone_size: -; cdr3_aa: CASSQPSGLGYEQYF; cdr3_nt: TGTGCCAGCAGCCAACCTAGCGGGCTAGGCTACGAGCAGTACTTC
d_call: TRBD1; j_call: TRBJ1-4; v_call: TRBV11-2; cdr3_length: 14; clone_size: -; cdr3_aa: CASSSDRGNEKLFF; cdr3_nt: TGTGCCAGCAGCTCAGACAGGGGTAATGAAAAACTGTTTTTT
d_call: TRBD1; j_call: TRBJ2-7; v_call: TRBV4-1; cdr3_length: 15; clone_size: -; cdr3_aa: CASSHRQGASYEQYF; cdr3_nt: TGCGCCAGCAGCCACCGACAGGGGGCTTCCTACGAGCAGTACTTC
d_call: -; j_call: TRBJ1-2; v_call: TRBV7-2; cdr3_length: 13; clone_size: -; cdr3_aa: CASSPGFSYGYTF; cdr3_nt: TGTGCCAGCAGCCCAGGGTTCTCCTATGGCTACACCTTC
d_call: -; j_call: TRBJ1-2; v_call: TRBV6-6; cdr3_length: 17; clone_size: -; cdr3_aa: CASSPAPGLTQGYGYTF; cdr3_nt: TGTGCCAGCAGTCCCGCCCCGGGACTCACGCAGGGTTATGGCTACACCTTC
d_call: TRBD2; j_call: TRBJ2-1; v_call: TRBV11-2; cdr3_length: 14; clone_size: -; cdr3_aa: CASSFAGGYNEQFF; cdr3_nt: TGTGCCAGCAGCTTTGCGGGGGGCTACAATGAGCAGTTCTTC
d_call: -; j_call: TRBJ2-1; v_call: TRBV19; cdr3_length: 13; clone_size: -; cdr3_aa: CASGVSSYNEQFF; cdr3_nt: TGTGCCAGCGGGGTTAGCTCCTACAATGAGCAGTTCTTC
d_call: TRBD1; j_call: TRBJ1-5; v_call: TRBV6-1; cdr3_length: 15; clone_size: -; cdr3_aa: CASSEGYRGTQPQHF; cdr3_nt: TGTGCCAGCAGTGAAGGGTACAGGGGGACTCAGCCCCAGCATTTT
d_call: TRBD1; j_call: TRBJ2-7; v_call: TRBV6-5; cdr3_length: 15; clone_size: -; cdr3_aa: CASSSTGQRSYEQYF; cdr3_nt: TGTGCCAGCAGTAGCACGGGACAGCGCTCCTACGAGCAGTACTTC
d_call: TRBD1; j_call: TRBJ1-2; v_call: TRBV2; cdr3_length: 17; clone_size: -; cdr3_aa: CASFPIGTGRGRYGYTF; cdr3_nt: TGTGCCAGCTTCCCTATTGGGACAGGGAGGGGACGGTATGGCTACACCTTC
d_call: -; j_call: TRBJ2-4; v_call: TRBV9; cdr3_length: 13; clone_size: -; cdr3_aa: CASSVGGGDIQYF; cdr3_nt: TGTGCCAGCAGCGTAGGAGGCGGAGACATTCAGTACTTC
d_call: -; j_call: TRBJ2-7; v_call: TRBV14; cdr3_length: 15; clone_size: -; cdr3_aa: CASSPSGVVRYEQYF; cdr3_nt: TGTGCCAGCAGCCCATCTGGAGTAGTCAGATACGAGCAGTACTTC
d_call: -; j_call: TRBJ1-6; v_call: TRBV4-2; cdr3_length: 16; clone_size: few; cdr3_aa: CASSQVPGPNFSPLHF; cdr3_nt: TGTGCCAGCAGCCAAGTCCCAGGGCCAAATTTTTCACCCCTCCACTTT
d_call: TRBD2; j_call: TRBJ2-1; v_call: TRBV6-2/TRBV6-3; cdr3_length: 19; clone_size: -; cdr3_aa: CASTPGLAGVESSYNEQFF; cdr3_nt: TGTGCCAGCACCCCTGGACTAGCGGGAGTTGAGAGTTCCTACAATGAGCAGTTCTTC
d_call: -; j_call: TRBJ2-7; v_call: TRBV2; cdr3_length: 14; clone_size: -; cdr3_aa: CASSPSGGRYEQYF; cdr3_nt: TGTGCCAGCAGCCCCTCCGGGGGACGCTACGAGCAGTACTTC
d_call: -; j_call: TRBJ2-1; v_call: TRBV4-2; cdr3_length: 15; clone_size: once; cdr3_aa: CASSQDGGWANEQFF; cdr3_nt: TGTGCCAGCAGCCAAGATGGGGGGTGGGCCAATGAGCAGTTCTTC
d_call: TRBD1; j_call: TRBJ2-1; v_call: TRBV5-4; cdr3_length: 16; clone_size: -; cdr3_aa: CASSNLYRGSYNEQFF; cdr3_nt: TGTGCCAGCAGCAACCTTTACAGGGGTTCCTACAATGAGCAGTTCTTC
d_call: -; j_call: TRBJ1-2; v_call: TRBV5-1; cdr3_length: 13; clone_size: -; cdr3_aa: CASSHTNDYGYTF; cdr3_nt: TGCGCCAGCAGTCACACCAATGACTATGGCTACACCTTC
d_call: TRBD1; j_call: TRBJ1-6; v_call: TRBV14; cdr3_length: 16; clone_size: -; cdr3_aa: CASSQIPGQGNSPLHF; cdr3_nt: TGTGCCAGCAGTCAGATCCCCGGACAGGGTAATTCACCCCTCCACTTT
d_call: -; j_call: TRBJ2-1; v_call: TRBV19; cdr3_length: 14; clone_size: few; cdr3_aa: CASSIRGGSNEQFF; cdr3_nt: TGTGCCAGTAGTATTAGGGGGGGGAGCAATGAGCAGTTCTTC
d_call: TRBD1; j_call: TRBJ1-4; v_call: TRBV5-1; cdr3_length: 17; clone_size: -; cdr3_aa: CASSLDRGGGPGEKLFF; cdr3_nt: TGCGCCAGCAGCTTGGACAGGGGAGGAGGGCCCGGTGAAAAACTGTTTTTT